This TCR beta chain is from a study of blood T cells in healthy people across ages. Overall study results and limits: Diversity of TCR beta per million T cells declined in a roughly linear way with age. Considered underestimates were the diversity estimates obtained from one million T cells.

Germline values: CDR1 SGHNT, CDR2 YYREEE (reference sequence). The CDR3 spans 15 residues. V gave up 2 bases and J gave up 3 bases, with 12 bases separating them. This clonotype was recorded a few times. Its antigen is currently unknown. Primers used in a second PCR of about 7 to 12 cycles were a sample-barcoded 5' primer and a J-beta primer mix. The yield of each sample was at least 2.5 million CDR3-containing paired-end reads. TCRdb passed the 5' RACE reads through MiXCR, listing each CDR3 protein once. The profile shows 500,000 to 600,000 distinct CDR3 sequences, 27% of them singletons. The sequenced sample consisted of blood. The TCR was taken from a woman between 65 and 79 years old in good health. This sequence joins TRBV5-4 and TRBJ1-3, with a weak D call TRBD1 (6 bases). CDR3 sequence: CASSLGGEGGNTIYF. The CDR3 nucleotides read TGTGCCAGCAGCTTAGGGGGAGAAGGTGGAAACACCATATATTTT.